This note documents a single TCR beta chain sequence. CD45RO negativity and positive selection for CCR7 defined naive CD8 cells, a population that excluded terminally differentiated effector memory CD45RA+ cells. This sample is part of a study of shared clonotypes between healthy human individuals. The repertoire was sequenced with immunoSEQ multiplex PCR; TCRdb's copy has only in-frame clones and lacks some. The sample consists of 1.5 million to 2.5 million clones, just under 95% of them appearing once. With 3 bases removed from V and 8 bases from J, the gap between germline ends came to 16 bases. Germline CDR1 and CDR2: LNHDA and SQIVND (reference sequence). The CDR3 is made up of 14 amino acids.

The source of this sequence is a man younger than 35 in good health. The sample consisted of naive CD8+ T cells sorted from blood. The rearrangement uses TRBV19 and TRBJ1-1, with D tentatively TRBD1 (5 bases). The CDR3 here is CASSILDTTNEAFF. For the CDR3, the DNA is TGTGCCAGTAGTATCCTGGACACTACAAACGAAGCTTTCTTT. Full variable domain (outside the CDR3, taken from reference TRBV19 and TRBJ1-1): DGGITQSPKYLFRKEGQNVTLSCEQNLNHDAMYWYRQDPGQGLRLIYYSQIVNDFQKGDIAEGYSVSREKKESFPLTVTSAQKNPTAFYLCASSILDTTNEAFFGQGTRLTVV.